Listed below are T cell receptor beta chains from one sample, sequenced in a study of blood T cell repertoires in COVID-19. Sequencing used immunoSEQ multiplex PCR; TCRdb keeps in-frame clones, though not all of them. Of approximately 210,000 clones listed, 85% to 90% are singletons. Sequenced material: peripheral blood. All receptors derive from a man aged 45 to 65 with COVID-19, enrolled during active disease. CDR3s include the opening cysteine and the closing phenylalanine or tryptophan. The D gene is left open where the match is weak. Not every row has a clone size; where given, it reads once, few, many or a size class.

v_call	d_call	clone_size	j_call	cdr3_aa	cdr3_nt
TRBV7-8	TRBD2	.	TRBJ2-1	CASSLIPGLADNEQFF	TGTGCCAGCAGCTTGATCCCGGGACTAGCGGACAATGAGCAGTTCTTC
TRBV7-6	TRBD1	.	TRBJ2-7	CASSGSGQGSYEQYF	TGTGCCAGCAGCGGCTCGGGACAGGGGAGCTACGAGCAGTACTTC
TRBV7-2	.	.	TRBJ2-7	CASSLAADSYEQYF	TGTGCCAGCAGCTTAGCGGCAGATTCCTACGAGCAGTACTTC
TRBV7-9	.	.	TRBJ2-7	CASSSTPNFYEQYF	TGTGCCAGCAGCTCCACTCCTAACTTCTACGAGCAGTACTTC
TRBV3-1/TRBV3-2	.	medium-sized	TRBJ1-5	CASSRDNNQPQHF	TGTGCCAGCAGCCGGGACAACAATCAGCCCCAGCATTTT
TRBV19	.	few	TRBJ1-5	CASSITRQTNQPQHF	TGTGCCAGTAGTATAACCCGACAGACCAATCAGCCCCAGCATTTT
TRBV7-9	TRBD1	.	TRBJ1-1	CASSATDRENTEAFF	TGTGCCAGCAGCGCGACGGACAGGGAGAACACTGAAGCTTTCTTT
TRBV28	.	.	TRBJ2-7	CASSPTGSYEQYF	TGTGCCAGCAGCCCGACAGGATCCTACGAGCAGTACTTC
TRBV6-5	.	.	TRBJ2-5	CASSFGTEETQYF	TGTGCCAGCAGTTTTGGGACTGAAGAGACCCAGTACTTC
TRBV6-2/TRBV6-3	TRBD1	.	TRBJ2-7	CASSKNPPGTGSYEQYF	TGTGCCAGCAGCAAAAACCCCCCGGGGACAGGTTCCTACGAGCAGTACTTC
TRBV24-1	.	.	TRBJ2-4	CATSDRGDKNIQYF	TGTGCCACCAGTGATCGGGGAGACAAAAACATTCAGTACTTC
TRBV4-2	.	.	TRBJ2-1	CASSQDQEAWYNEQFF	TGTGCCAGCAGCCAAGATCAGGAGGCTTGGTACAATGAGCAGTTCTTC
TRBV4-2	.	.	TRBJ2-3	CASQGGADNTDTQYF	TGTGCCTCGCAAGGGGGGGCGGACAACACAGATACGCAGTATTTT
TRBV5-1	.	.	TRBJ2-2	CASTPGRTGELFF	TGCGCCAGCACCCCGGGGAGGACCGGGGAGCTGTTTTTT
TRBV9	TRBD1	.	TRBJ1-3	CASSVGHNRGFSGNTIYF	TGTGCCAGCAGCGTAGGCCATAACAGGGGGTTCTCTGGAAACACCATATATTTT
TRBV21-1	.	few	TRBJ2-5	CASSKREETGKETQYF	TGTGCCAGCAGCAAAAGAGAGGAGACAGGGAAGGAGACCCAGTACTTC
TRBV12-3/TRBV12-4	TRBD1	.	TRBJ1-4	CASSSDRVEKLFF	TGTGCCAGCAGTTCAGACAGGGTTGAAAAACTGTTTTTT
TRBV6-2/TRBV6-3	.	.	TRBJ2-7	CASSYDSVSVEQYF	TGTGCCAGCAGTTACGACTCCGTTTCAGTCGAGCAGTACTTC
TRBV2	TRBD2	once	TRBJ2-2	CASSAIAGAGELFF	TGTGCCAGCAGTGCCATAGCGGGGGCTGGGGAGCTGTTTTTT
TRBV10-3	.	few	TRBJ1-1	CAISELGANTEAFF	TGTGCCATCAGTGAGCTTGGAGCCAACACTGAAGCTTTCTTT
TRBV18	TRBD2	.	TRBJ2-1	CASSPLRGDWNEQFF	TGTGCCAGCTCACCACTGCGGGGGGACTGGAATGAGCAGTTCTTC
TRBV6-5	.	.	TRBJ2-4	CASTEGLANIQYF	TGTGCCAGTACAGAGGGATTGGCAAACATTCAGTACTTC
TRBV5-1	.	.	TRBJ2-1	CASSPSGTYNEQFF	TGCGCCAGCAGCCCCTCGGGGACCTACAATGAGCAGTTCTTC
TRBV18	TRBD1	.	TRBJ1-5	CASSPRQGDQPQHF	TGTGCCAGCTCACCGCGACAGGGTGATCAGCCCCAGCATTTT
TRBV3-1/TRBV3-2	TRBD1	.	TRBJ2-3	CASSLTGGSTDTQYF	TGTGCCAGCAGCCTTACAGGGGGGAGCACAGATACGCAGTATTTT
TRBV6-1	.	few	TRBJ1-5	CASSEAPQGARNQPQHF	TGTGCCAGCAGTGAAGCGCCCCAAGGAGCAAGAAATCAGCCCCAGCATTTT
TRBV7-6	.	few	TRBJ2-7	CASSSYRVHEQYF	TGTGCCAGCAGCTCCTACAGGGTCCACGAGCAGTACTTC
TRBV18	TRBD2	.	TRBJ2-7	CASSPPLADSYEQYF	TGTGCCAGCTCACCACCACTAGCGGACTCCTACGAGCAGTACTTC
TRBV5-5	.	.	TRBJ1-1	CASSLFGGDNTEAFF	TGTGCCAGCAGCTTGTTTGGGGGGGATAACACTGAAGCTTTCTTT
TRBV28	.	.	TRBJ1-1	CASSLTGGNTEAFF	TGTGCCAGCAGTTTAACAGGCGGGAACACTGAAGCTTTCTTT
TRBV15	.	.	TRBJ2-5	CATSRGTPNGETQYF	TGTGCCACCAGCAGAGGGACTCCCAATGGGGAGACCCAGTACTTC
TRBV5-6	TRBD2	.	TRBJ2-5	CASSSGSPLTQYF	TGTGCCAGCAGTAGCGGGAGCCCGTTGACCCAGTACTTC
TRBV7-2	TRBD1	.	TRBJ1-6	CASSSHRGSQSPLHF	TGTGCCAGCAGCTCCCACAGGGGGTCTCAATCACCCCTCCACTTT
TRBV11-2	.	.	TRBJ1-4	CASSRQNEKLFF	TGTGCCAGCAGCCGTCAGAATGAAAAACTGTTTTTT
TRBV19	TRBD2	.	TRBJ2-1	CASSIFVTSGKQEQFF	TGTGCCAGTAGTATCTTCGTGACTAGCGGGAAGCAAGAGCAGTTCTTC
TRBV6-5	TRBD1	.	TRBJ1-2	CASSYFRDRGFDGYTF	TGTGCCAGCAGTTACTTCCGGGACAGGGGATTTGATGGCTACACCTTC
TRBV5-5	TRBD1	few	TRBJ1-4	CASSLDWGQTPNEKLFF	TGTGCCAGCAGCTTGGATTGGGGACAGACGCCTAATGAAAAACTGTTTTTT
TRBV27	TRBD1	.	TRBJ1-1	CASSSWTGSNTEAFF	TGTGCCAGCAGTTCCTGGACAGGGTCGAACACTGAAGCTTTCTTT
TRBV11-3	.	few	TRBJ2-6	CASSSGRGSGANVLTF	TGTGCCAGCAGCAGTGGCCGGGGCTCTGGGGCCAACGTCCTGACTTTC
TRBV19	TRBD2	.	TRBJ2-1	CASSISGLAGGSEQFF	TGTGCCAGTAGTATTAGCGGACTAGCGGGAGGGAGTGAGCAGTTCTTC
TRBV4-3	TRBD1	many	TRBJ2-3	CASSQDRGQNTQYF	TGCGCCAGCAGCCAAGACAGGGGGCAGAATACGCAGTATTTT
TRBV10-3	.	.	TRBJ2-5	CAITDIRQLQETQYF	TGTGCCATCACCGACATCCGACAGCTTCAAGAGACCCAGTACTTC
TRBV5-1	.	.	TRBJ2-7	CASLSYEQYF	TGCGCCAGCCTTTCCTACGAGCAGTACTTC
TRBV7-9	TRBD2	.	TRBJ2-2	CASSPRGVAGPRNTGELFF	TGTGCCAGCAGCCCACGGGGGGTAGCGGGACCTCGGAACACCGGGGAGCTGTTTTTT
TRBV5-6	.	.	TRBJ1-2	CASSHTILYGYTF	TGTGCCAGCAGCCACACCATCCTTTATGGCTACACCTTC
TRBV7-3	TRBD1	.	TRBJ1-2	CASSLQGQDYGYTF	TGTGCCAGCAGCTTACAGGGACAGGACTATGGCTACACCTTC
TRBV13	.	.	TRBJ2-7	CASSSEGEQYF	TGTGCCAGCAGCTCAGAGGGAGAGCAGTACTTC
TRBV27	TRBD1	many	TRBJ1-1	CASSDRAPNTEAFF	TGTGCCAGCAGTGACAGGGCACCGAACACTGAAGCTTTCTTT
TRBV18	TRBD1	.	TRBJ1-2	CASSPTGGYYGYTF	TGTGCCAGCTCCCCCACAGGGGGCTACTATGGCTACACCTTC
TRBV6-5	TRBD1	.	TRBJ2-1	CASSQDRGEQFF	TGTGCCAGCAGTCAGGACAGGGGTGAGCAGTTCTTC
TRBV28	TRBD1	.	TRBJ2-7	CASSPPGQGFHEQYF	TGTGCCAGCAGTCCCCCGGGACAGGGGTTCCACGAGCAGTACTTC
TRBV9	TRBD1	.	TRBJ1-2	CASSPRQGGVGYTF	TGTGCCAGCAGCCCACGACAGGGTGGTGTCGGCTACACCTTC
TRBV5-1	TRBD1	.	TRBJ1-1	CASSLTGVVNTEAFF	TGCGCCAGCAGCTTGACAGGGGTTGTGAACACTGAAGCTTTCTTT